This T cell receptor (beta chain) emerged from a study of cytotoxic CD8 clonotypes in ibrutinib-treated CLL. Study-wide background: Response samples were obtained once patients had received a median 12 months of treatment, range 6 to 36. Findings and caveats of the study: Public clonotypes, an uncommon group, contracted or remained stable on treatment.

Germline CDR1 reads SNHLY; CDR2 reads FYNNEI. Trimming removed 4 bases at V and 0 bases at J, with 12 bases between. The length of the CDR3 is 15 residues. Produced via immunoSEQ multiplex PCR; TCRdb's table is partial and in-frame only. The top ten clones hold 4.6% of a sample with roughly 160,000 clones, approximately 80% of them seen once. This clone was counted only a few times. What it recognizes is unknown. This chain joins TRBV2 and TRBJ2-5; D is uncertain. Specimen: PBMCs, collected after 24 months of ibrutinib treatment. This clonotype was sampled from a human donor with chronic lymphocytic leukemia. This CDR3 is CASSVPLGNQETQYF. DNA of the CDR3: TGTGCCAGCAGTGTCCCCCTAGGGAACCAAGAGACCCAGTACTTC.